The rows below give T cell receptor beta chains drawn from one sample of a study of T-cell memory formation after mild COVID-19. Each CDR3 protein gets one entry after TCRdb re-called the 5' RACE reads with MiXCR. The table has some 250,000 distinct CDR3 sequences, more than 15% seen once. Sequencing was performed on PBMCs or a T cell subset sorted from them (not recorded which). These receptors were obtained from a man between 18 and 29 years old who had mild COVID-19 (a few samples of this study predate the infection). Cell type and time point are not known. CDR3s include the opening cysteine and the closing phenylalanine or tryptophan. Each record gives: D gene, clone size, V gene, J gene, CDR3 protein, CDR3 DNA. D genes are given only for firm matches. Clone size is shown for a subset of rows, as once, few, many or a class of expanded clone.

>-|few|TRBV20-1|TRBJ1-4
CSARDGAGASREKLFF
TGCAGTGCTAGAGATGGAGCCGGGGCATCGCGTGAAAAACTGTTTTTT
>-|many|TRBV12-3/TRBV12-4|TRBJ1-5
CASSLEGYQPQHF
TGTGCCAGCAGTCTGGAGGGGTATCAGCCCCAGCATTTT
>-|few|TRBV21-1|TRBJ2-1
CASRPTSGGYNEQFF
TGTGCCAGCAGGCCGACTAGCGGGGGGTACAATGAGCAGTTCTTC
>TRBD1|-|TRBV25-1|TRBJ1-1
CASLGQGNAFF
TGTGCCAGCCTCGGACAGGGGAACGCTTTCTTT
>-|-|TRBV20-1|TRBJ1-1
CSAKDRHNPLNTEAFF
TGCAGTGCTAAGGACAGACATAATCCCTTGAACACTGAAGCTTTCTTT
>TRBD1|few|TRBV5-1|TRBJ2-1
CASRLTGAPLNEQFF
TGCGCCAGCAGGCTGACAGGGGCACCCCTCAATGAGCAGTTCTTC
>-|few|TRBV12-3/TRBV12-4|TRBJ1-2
CASARLGADDGYTF
TGTGCCAGCGCCCGACTTGGGGCGGACGATGGCTACACCTTC
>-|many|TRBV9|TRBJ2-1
CASSVERSSYNEQFF
TGTGCCAGCAGCGTAGAGCGGAGCTCCTACAATGAGCAGTTCTTC
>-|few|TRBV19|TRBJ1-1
CASSIDRDTEAFF
TGTGCCAGTAGTATAGATCGTGACACTGAAGCTTTCTTT
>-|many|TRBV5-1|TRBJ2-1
CASSSGGSEVSYNEQFF
TGCGCCAGCAGCTCCGGGGGTAGTGAAGTCTCCTACAATGAGCAGTTCTTC
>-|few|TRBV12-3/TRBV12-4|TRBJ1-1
CASSLSSTEAFF
TGTGCCAGCAGTTTATCAAGCACTGAAGCTTTCTTT
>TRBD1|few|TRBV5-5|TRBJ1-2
CASSFGDRETEGYTF
TGTGCCAGCAGCTTCGGGGACAGGGAAACGGAGGGCTACACCTTC
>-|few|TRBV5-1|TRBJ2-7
CASRFEPSHPGDEQYF
TGCGCCAGCAGGTTCGAACCCTCTCATCCTGGCGACGAGCAGTACTTC
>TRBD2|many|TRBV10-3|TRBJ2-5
CAISGWGGDETQYF
TGTGCCATCAGTGGCTGGGGGGGGGATGAGACCCAGTACTTC
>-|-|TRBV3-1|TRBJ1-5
CASSQEPPGGNQPQHF
TGTGCCAGCAGCCAAGAGCCCCCAGGGGGCAATCAGCCCCAGCATTTT
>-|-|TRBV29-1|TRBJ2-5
CSVVHPGLGETQYF
TGCAGCGTTGTCCATCCAGGGTTAGGGGAGACCCAGTACTTC
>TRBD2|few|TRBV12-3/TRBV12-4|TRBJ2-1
CASSPSGGASNEQFF
TGTGCCAGCAGTCCTAGCGGGGGGGCCTCCAATGAGCAGTTCTTC
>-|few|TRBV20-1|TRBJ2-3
CSVDTANTDTQYF
TGCAGTGTTGACACCGCTAACACAGATACGCAGTATTTT
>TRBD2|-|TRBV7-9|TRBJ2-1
CASSSPGLAGSEQFF
TGTGCCAGCAGCTCCCCGGGACTAGCAGGTAGTGAGCAGTTCTTC
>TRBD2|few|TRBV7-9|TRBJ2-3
CASSPGTSGYTDTQYF
TGTGCCAGCAGCCCTGGGACTAGCGGGTACACAGATACGCAGTATTTT
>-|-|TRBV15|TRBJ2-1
CATSRGGAEGEQFF
TGTGCCACCAGCAGAGGGGGGGCGGAAGGTGAGCAGTTCTTC
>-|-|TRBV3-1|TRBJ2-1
CASSPRDSSLNEQFF
TGTGCCAGCAGCCCGCGGGACTCCTCCTTGAATGAGCAGTTCTTC
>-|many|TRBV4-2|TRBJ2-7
CASSQEVGGWEQYF
TGTGCCAGCAGCCAAGAAGTAGGGGGATGGGAGCAGTACTTC
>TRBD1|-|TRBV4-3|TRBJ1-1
CASSHRQGANTEAFF
TGCGCCAGCAGCCACAGACAGGGGGCAAACACTGAAGCTTTCTTT
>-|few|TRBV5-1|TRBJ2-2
CASSPGPEDTGELFF
TGCGCCAGCAGCCCCGGGCCGGAAGACACCGGGGAGCTGTTTTTT
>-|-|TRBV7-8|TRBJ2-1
CASTGPAGYNEQFF
TGTGCCAGCACCGGACCCGCGGGGTACAATGAGCAGTTCTTC
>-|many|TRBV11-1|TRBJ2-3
CASSSWDLKADTQYF
TGTGCCAGCAGCTCCTGGGACCTGAAGGCAGATACGCAGTATTTT
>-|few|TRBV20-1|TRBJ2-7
CSASGGLYEQYF
TGCAGTGCTAGCGGGGGGCTGTACGAGCAGTACTTC
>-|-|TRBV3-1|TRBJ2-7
CASSRSGGEQYF
TGTGCCAGCAGCCGAAGTGGGGGCGAGCAGTACTTC
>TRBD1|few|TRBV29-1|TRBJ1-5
CSVASGGTGKQPQHF
TGCAGCGTTGCCTCCGGGGGGACAGGGAAACAGCCCCAGCATTTT
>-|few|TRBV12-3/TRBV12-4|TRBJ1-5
CASSSVGQPQHF
TGTGCCAGCAGTTCCGTAGGTCAGCCCCAGCATTTT
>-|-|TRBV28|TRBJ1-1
CAHKRGNTEAFF
TGTGCCCACAAGAGAGGGAACACTGAAGCTTTCTTT
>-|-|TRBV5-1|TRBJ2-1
CASSLTPANEQFF
TGCGCCAGCAGCTTGACGCCAGCCAATGAGCAGTTCTTC
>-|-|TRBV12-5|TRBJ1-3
CASGMAGGYGNTIYF
TGTGCTAGTGGGATGGCTGGGGGTTACGGAAACACCATATATTTT
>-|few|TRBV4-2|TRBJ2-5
CASSQGEIGTQYF
TGTGCCAGCAGCCAAGGTGAAATCGGGACCCAGTACTTC
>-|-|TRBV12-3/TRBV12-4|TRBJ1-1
CASSPGGAAFF
TGTGCCAGCAGCCCCGGGGGGGCGGCTTTCTTT
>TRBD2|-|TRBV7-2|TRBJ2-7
CASSSAGLAGKQYF
TGTGCCAGCAGCTCGGCCGGACTAGCGGGGAAGCAGTACTTC
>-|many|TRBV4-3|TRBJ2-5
CASSQVRDGQETQYF
TGCGCCAGCAGCCAGGTCCGGGACGGCCAAGAGACCCAGTACTTC
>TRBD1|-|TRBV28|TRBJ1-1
CASTYRGGANTEAFF
TGTGCCAGCACCTATCGAGGGGGCGCAAACACTGAAGCTTTCTTT
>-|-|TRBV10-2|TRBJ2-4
CASSESGLSKNIQYF
TGCGCCAGCAGTGAGTCAGGGTTGTCCAAAAACATTCAGTACTTC
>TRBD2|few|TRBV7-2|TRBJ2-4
CASSSLAGGNIQYF
TGTGCCAGCAGCTCCCTAGCGGGGGGCAACATTCAGTACTTC